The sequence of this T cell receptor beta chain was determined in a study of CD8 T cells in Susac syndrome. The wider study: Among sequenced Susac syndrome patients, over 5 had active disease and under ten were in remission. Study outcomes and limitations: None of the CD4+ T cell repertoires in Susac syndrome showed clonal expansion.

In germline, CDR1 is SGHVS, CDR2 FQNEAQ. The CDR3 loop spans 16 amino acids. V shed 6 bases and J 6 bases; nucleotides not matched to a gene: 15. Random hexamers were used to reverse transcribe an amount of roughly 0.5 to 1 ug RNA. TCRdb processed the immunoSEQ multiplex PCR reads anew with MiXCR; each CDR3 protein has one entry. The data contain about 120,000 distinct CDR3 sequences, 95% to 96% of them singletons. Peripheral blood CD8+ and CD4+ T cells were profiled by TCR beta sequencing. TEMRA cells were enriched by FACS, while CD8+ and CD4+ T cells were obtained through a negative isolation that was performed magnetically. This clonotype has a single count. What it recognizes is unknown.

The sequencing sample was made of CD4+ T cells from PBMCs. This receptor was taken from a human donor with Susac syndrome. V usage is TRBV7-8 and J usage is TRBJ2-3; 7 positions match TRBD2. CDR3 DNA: TGTGCCAGCAGTTCTACTGGGACTACGACTCTGGATACGCAGTATTTT. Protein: CASSSTGTTTLDTQYF.